This entry lists 5 T cell receptor beta chains sequenced from one sample in a study of shared clonotypes between healthy human individuals. This table comes from immunoSEQ multiplex PCR, and its TCRdb copy is limited to in-frame clones, with some not included. The table has 2 million to 2.5 million clones, nearly 97% seen once. The material sequenced was naive CD4+ T cells sorted from blood. Subset in this sample: CD45RA+ positively selected. The source of these receptors is a man in his late teens or twenties in good health.

The rearrangement joins TRBV29-1 to TRBJ2-7; 8 positions agree with TRBD1. Looked up from germline, CDR1 is SQVTM and CDR2 is ANQGSEA. The CDR3 runs 13 residues. The V gene end was trimmed by 3 bases and the J gene end by 5 bases; junction bases not matched to a gene: 6. The CDR3 nucleotides are TGCAGCGTTGATTCCGGACAGGGCCACGAGCAGTACTTC. This codes for CSVDSGQGHEQYF.

This clone came up once. The rearrangement links TRBV6-5 to TRBJ1-2, with 7 bases aligning to TRBD1. With 4 bases clipped from V and 1 base from J, the junction kept 9 bases outside the gene matches. Germline V gene sequence: CDR1 MNHEY, CDR2 SVGAGI. The CDR3 loop spans 16 amino acids. CDR3 amino acids: CASSSLRPGGNYGYTF. The CDR3 DNA reads TGTGCCAGCAGTTCCCTTCGGCCAGGGGGTAACTATGGCTACACCTTC.

The chain is built from TRBV10-2 and TRBJ1-1, with 9 positions matching TRBD1. V dropped 6 bases and J dropped 1; count of bases not matched to a gene: 6. The CDR3 runs 15 residues. Germline lookup yields CDR1 WSHSY and CDR2 SAAADI. The CDR3 here is CASRLGTGWNTEAFF. The CDR3 bases are TGCGCCAGCAGGCTCGGGACAGGGTGGAACACTGAAGCTTTCTTT.

This sequence joins TRBV4-3 and TRBJ1-5; no clear D. The CDR3 is 15 residues long. Germline CDR1 reads LGHNA; CDR2 reads YSLEER. The V and J ends lost 4 bases and 0 bases respectively, with 10 bases between them. CDR3 bases: TGCGCCAGCAGCCGCTCGGCAGCTAGCAATCAGCCCCAGCATTTT. Protein sequence: CASSRSAASNQPQHF.

V usage is TRBV2 and J usage is TRBJ2-3; 9 nucleotides line up with TRBD2. This CDR3 comprises 16 residues. V shed 2 bases and J 2 bases; nucleotides not matched to a gene: 5. CDR1 and CDR2 from the germline V gene are SNHLY and FYNNEI. This chain's CDR3 is CASSERASGVTDTQYF. The CDR3 DNA follows: TGTGCCAGCAGTGAAAGGGCTAGCGGGGTCACAGATACGCAGTATTTT.